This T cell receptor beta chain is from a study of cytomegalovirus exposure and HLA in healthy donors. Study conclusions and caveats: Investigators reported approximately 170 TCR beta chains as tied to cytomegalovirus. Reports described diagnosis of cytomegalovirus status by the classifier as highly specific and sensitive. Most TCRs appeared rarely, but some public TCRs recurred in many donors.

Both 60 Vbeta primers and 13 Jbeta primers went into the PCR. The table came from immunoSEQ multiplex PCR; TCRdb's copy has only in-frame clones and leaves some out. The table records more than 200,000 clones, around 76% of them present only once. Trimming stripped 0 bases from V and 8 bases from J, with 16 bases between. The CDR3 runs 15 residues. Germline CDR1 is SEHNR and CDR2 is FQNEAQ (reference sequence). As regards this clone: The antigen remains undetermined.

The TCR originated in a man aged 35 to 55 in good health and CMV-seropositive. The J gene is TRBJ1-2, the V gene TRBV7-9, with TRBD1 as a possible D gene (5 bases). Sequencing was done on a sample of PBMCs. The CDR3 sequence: CASSLAWRGAEGYTF. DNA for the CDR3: TGTGCCAGCAGCTTAGCGTGGAGGGGCGCGGAGGGCTACACCTTC.